This TCR beta chain is from a study of beta chain features in type 1 diabetes. Study results and caveats: Amplification by PCR could prefer shorter templates, with the same effect in patients and controls. Whether TCRB rearrangement is influenced by HLA type was left unresolved in this analysis. Among patients, naive, central memory and Treg TCRB repertoires appeared more similar than among healthy donors. Across all four CD4+ subsets, people with type 1 diabetes showed modestly shorter TCRB CDR3s.

The germline V gene has CDR1 LNHDA and CDR2 SQIVND (reference sequence). The CDR3 has 14 amino acids. Trimming cost V 7 bases and J 2 bases, with 14 bases left between them. Expressed TCRB transcripts got sequenced, as all isolated RNA was reverse transcribed. Measured with immunoSEQ multiplex PCR; TCRdb has only the in-frame clones, and not every one. Of hundreds of thousands of clones in the sample, 13% were seen once. Sorting based on CD45RO/CCR7/CD25/CD127/CD95/CD27 separated CD4+ naive, central memory, regulatory and stem cell-like memory cells. With regard to this clone: What it binds is not known.

This chain links TRBV19 with TRBJ1-2; TRBD1 is a possible D gene (5 bases). Sample: naive CD4+ T cells from blood. The receptor comes from a young man with type 1 diabetes. As DNA, the CDR3 is TGTGCCAGTACTCAGGGCCAAGTAAACTATGGCTACACCTTC. Protein: CASTQGQVNYGYTF.